The 3 T cell receptor beta chains in this list originate from one sample, sequenced in a study of T cell responses to AZD1222 COVID-19 vaccine. The method was immunoSEQ multiplex PCR; TCRdb's version includes in-frame clones alone and lacks a portion of them. The sample has more than 150,000 clones, about 90% seen once. Sequencing used peripheral blood, obtained 28 days after the second AZD1222 dose. The origin of the receptors is an adult who received the AZD1222 COVID-19 vaccine.

The chain uses TRBV30 and TRBJ2-1; 14 bases are a match to TRBD2. This CDR3 has 14 residues. Germline values: CDR1 GTSNPN, CDR2 SVGIG (reference sequence). V lost 5 bases, J lost 5 bases, and 2 bases stayed unmatched. CDR3 sequence: CAWGLAGGDNEQFF. The CDR3 nucleotides are TGTGCCTGGGGACTAGCGGGAGGAGACAATGAGCAGTTCTTC.

The rearrangement uses TRBV10-3 and TRBJ2-1, with TRBD2 matching 14 bases. CDR3 length equals 15 residues. Germline loops: CDR1 ENHRY, CDR2 SYGVKD. Trimming cost V 10 bases and J 8 bases; bases outside gene matches: 10. CDR3: CATGTSGGLGDEQFF. The CDR3 nucleotides read TGTGCCACTGGGACTAGCGGGGGCTTGGGGGATGAGCAGTTCTTC.

CDR3 sequence (DNA): TGCGCCAGCAGCCAAGATACAGGGGGGGGCTATGGCTACACCTTC. Amino acid sequence: CASSQDTGGGYGYTF. V is TRBV4-3 and J is TRBJ1-2; 8 bases agree with TRBD1. This CDR3 spans 15 amino acids. The ends lost 0 bases at V and 4 bases at J; junction bases unmatched: 4. CDR1 is LGHNA and CDR2 is YSLEER in the germline V gene.